A single sample gave rise to the 24 T cell receptor beta chains below, sequenced in a study of blood T cell repertoires in COVID-19. Clones were read by immunoSEQ multiplex PCR, and TCRdb kept only the in-frame ones, dropping some. In the table there are fewer than 250,000 clones, about 93% of which are singletons. The sample consisted of peripheral blood. The receptors stem from a man younger than 45 with COVID-19, enrolled during active disease.

This clone was counted once. The chain combines TRBV3-1 (or the pseudogene TRBV3-2) with TRBJ2-6; a weak D match, TRBD2 (5 bases). Germline V CDR1 and CDR2: LGHDT, YNNKEL (reference sequence). The CDR3 is 15 amino acids. Trimming shortened V by 4 bases and J by 1 base, and 8 bases separated the two germline ends. The DNA of the CDR3 is TGTGCCAGCAGCCCTCCGGGGTCTGGGGCCAACGTCCTGACTTTC. Amino acids: CASSPPGSGANVLTF.

The chain is built from TRBV5-6 and TRBJ2-1; 9 bases agree with TRBD1. In germline, CDR1 is SGHDT, CDR2 YYEEEE. J lost 9 bases, V lost 3 bases, and 7 bases had no gene match. The CDR3 covers 14 residues. DNA for the CDR3: TGTGCCAGCAGCTCCGGGACAGGGTTTGGTGAGCAGTTCTTC. Translated, it gives CASSSGTGFGEQFF.

CDR3 loop: CATSDTTSGGGNEQFF. In DNA, the CDR3 is TGTGCCACCAGTGATACGACTAGCGGGGGAGGTAATGAGCAGTTCTTC. V and J are TRBV24-1 and TRBJ2-1; the match to TRBD2 covers 12 bases. Germline lookup yields CDR1 KGHDR and CDR2 SFDVKD. CDR3 length equals 16 residues. V lost 3 bases, J lost 7 bases, and 6 bases stayed unmatched.

The rearrangement uses TRBV13 and TRBJ1-3, with D perhaps TRBD1 (5 bases). This CDR3 has 14 residues. Germline V gene lookup returns CDR1 PRHDT and CDR2 FYEKMQ (reference sequence). Trimming stripped 5 bases from V and 7 bases from J, with 15 bases between. CDR3 DNA: TGTGCCAGCAGCCCCCAGGGAGGTGGTAACACCATATATTTT. As protein: CASSPQGGGNTIYF.

This chain links TRBV18 with TRBJ1-6; 9 bases fit TRBD1. The V gene end was trimmed by 5 bases and the J gene end by 0 bases; junction bases not matched to a gene: 5. This CDR3 region has 17 residues. The germline V gene has CDR1 KGHSH and CDR2 LQKENI. Here the CDR3 DNA reads TGTGCCAGCTCATTCGGACAGGGGAGCTCCTATAATTCACCCCTCCACTTT. Its translation: CASSFGQGSSYNSPLHF.

The chain recombines TRBV19 with TRBJ1-5; TRBD1 aligns across 7 bases. The CDR3 runs to 15 residues. Germline V gives CDR1 LNHDA, CDR2 SQIVND (reference sequence). The V gene end was trimmed by 4 bases and the J gene end by 6 bases; junction bases not matched to a gene: 9. The CDR3 DNA is TGTGCCAGTAGTAGACAGGGAGTATCGGGTCAGCCCCAGCATTTT. This encodes CASSRQGVSGQPQHF.

This chain connects TRBV10-3 to TRBJ1-1; tentative D call: TRBD1 (5 bases). The V gene lost 2 bases and the J gene lost 1 base, with 14 bases spanning the gap. The CDR3 sequence is 16 residues long. The germline V gene encodes CDR1 ENHRY and CDR2 SYGVKD. The DNA of the CDR3 is TGTGCCATCAGTGAGGTTGGAGGGGCCCAGAACACTGAAGCTTTCTTT. It encodes CAISEVGGAQNTEAFF.

This rearrangement joins TRBV5-5 to TRBJ1-1, with D possibly TRBD1 on 5 matching bases. Trimming cost V 0 bases and J 0 bases, with 12 bases left between them. CDR1 and CDR2 (germline): SGHKS, YYEKEE (reference sequence). The CDR3 runs 16 residues. CDR3 residues: CASSLARQSMNTEAFF. CDR3 DNA: TGTGCCAGCAGCTTGGCTAGACAGTCTATGAACACTGAAGCTTTCTTT.

V usage is TRBV6-5 and J usage is TRBJ1-2; TRBD1 aligns across 7 bases. After removal of 0 bases from V and 0 bases from J, the junction contained 1 base not matched to a gene. Germline CDR1 and CDR2: MNHEY and SVGAGI. This CDR3 is built from 15 residues. CDR3 sequence: CASSYSGTANYGYTF. CDR3 sequence (DNA): TGTGCCAGCAGTTACTCGGGGACAGCTAACTATGGCTACACCTTC.

The chain joins TRBV11-2 to TRBJ2-7; 9 bases are shared with TRBD2. V shed 5 bases and J 2 bases; nucleotides not matched to a gene: 4. The CDR3 totals 14 residues. Germline CDR1 SGHAT, CDR2 FQNNGV. CDR3 protein: CASSPSGVPYEQYF. The CDR3 bases are TGTGCCAGCAGCCCTAGCGGGGTTCCCTACGAGCAGTACTTC.

V is TRBV10-3 and J is TRBJ2-3; 10 positions match TRBD2. Germline CDR1 reads ENHRY; CDR2 reads SYGVKD. J lost 1 base, V lost 10 bases, and 2 bases had no gene match. CDR3 length: 13 amino acids. The chain's CDR3 is CATLAGGTDTQYF. CDR3 nucleotides: TGTGCCACTCTAGCGGGGGGCACAGATACGCAGTATTTT.

This chain joins TRBV6-5 and TRBJ2-7, with D tentatively TRBD1 (5 bases). This CDR3 contains 12 residues. The V end was cut by 5 bases, the J end by 12 bases, with 17 bases between. Germline V gives CDR1 MNHEY, CDR2 SVGAGI. DNA of the CDR3: TGTGCCAGCAGTCCCCCAGGGCCTGAGAGGTACTTC. Translation: CASSPPGPERYF.

This chain uses TRBV7-7 with TRBJ2-5, with D possibly being TRBD1 (5 bases). V lost 2 bases, J lost 1 base, and 14 bases lay in between. Germline CDR1 reads SSHAT; CDR2 reads FNYEAQ (reference sequence). The CDR3 contains 16 residues. The CDR3 nucleotides are TGTGCCAGCAGCTTACTGGGTGGCCAGGGCCAAGAGACCCAGTACTTC. Protein sequence: CASSLLGGQGQETQYF.

This rearrangement joins TRBV7-6 to TRBJ1-5, with D possibly TRBD1 on 6 matching bases. Trimming shortened V by 4 bases and J by 0 bases, and 16 bases separated the two germline ends. The CDR3 length is 17 residues. Germline CDR1 SGHVS, CDR2 FNYEAQ. The CDR3: CASSSGQGFSSNQPQHF. CDR3 DNA sequence: TGTGCCAGCAGCTCGGGACAAGGCTTTTCTAGCAATCAGCCCCAGCATTTT.

The chain uses TRBV7-3 and TRBJ2-3; 11 positions agree with TRBD2. Trimming took 2 bases from V and 0 from J; bases not matched to a gene: 16. The CDR3 sequence is 21 residues long. Germline V gene data show CDR1 as SGHTA and CDR2 as FQGTGA. This CDR3 reads CASSLAPGTSGGKTSTDTQYF. The DNA of the CDR3 is TGTGCCAGCAGCTTAGCGCCTGGTACTAGCGGGGGAAAGACTAGCACAGATACGCAGTATTTT.

The chain is built from TRBV21-1 and TRBJ2-1; the D segment call TRBD2 is taken from the table without a DNA check. TRBV21-1 is assigned pseudogene status. There are 16 residues in the CDR3. The DNA of the CDR3 is TGTGCCAGCAGCAAACATCACGGGGGCTCCTACAATGAGCAGTTCTTC. Its translation: CASSKHHGGSYNEQFF.

V and J are TRBV6-5 and TRBJ1-2; D remains unclear. CDR1 MNHEY and CDR2 SVGAGI come from the germline V gene. V was shortened by 6 bases and J by 3 bases, with 14 bases between the two germline ends. This CDR3 has 14 residues. This chain's CDR3 is CASRPENSYYGYTF. Written as DNA, the CDR3 is TGTGCCAGCAGGCCTGAAAACAGTTACTATGGCTACACCTTC.

V is TRBV10-3 and J is TRBJ1-5; D is undetermined. CDR3 length equals 14 residues. Germline CDR1 is ENHRY and CDR2 is SYGVKD. With 2 bases removed from V and 9 bases from J, the gap between germline ends came to 14 bases. CDR3 region: CAISESPGSTPQHF. The CDR3 region has the DNA TGTGCCATCAGTGAGAGCCCGGGGTCGACGCCCCAGCATTTT.

This clone has only one observation. J is TRBJ1-5 and V is TRBV6-1, with D tentatively TRBD1 (6 bases). Germline CDR1 reads MNHNS; CDR2 reads SASEGT. V shed 0 bases and J shed 3 bases, with 15 bases lying between them. This CDR3 has 17 amino acids. The CDR3 sequence is CASSEARGRGPNQPQHF. As DNA, the CDR3 is TGTGCCAGCAGTGAAGCCCGGGGCAGGGGCCCCAATCAGCCCCAGCATTTT.

The chain joins TRBV9 to TRBJ1-2; D remains ambiguous. V lost 5 bases to trimming and J lost 0 bases, with 5 bases between them. In germline, CDR1 is SGDLS, CDR2 YYNGEE. CDR3 length equals 12 residues. Here the CDR3 DNA reads TGTGCCAGCAGTCAGTCTAACTATGGCTACACCTTC. This encodes CASSQSNYGYTF.

This chain connects TRBV6-5 to TRBJ1-2; perhaps TRBD1 as D (6 bases). The V gene lost 6 bases and the J gene lost 2 bases, with 10 bases spanning the gap. The CDR3 contains 13 residues. Per the germline V gene, CDR1 is MNHEY and CDR2 is SVGAGI. CDR3 in amino acids: CASSPGTNYGYTF. CDR3 nucleotide sequence: TGTGCCAGCAGCCCCGGGACAAACTATGGCTACACCTTC.

V gene TRBV6-6 combines with J gene TRBJ2-5; TRBD1 matches 7 bases. The germline CDR1 and CDR2 sequences are MNHNY and SVGAGI (reference sequence). The CDR3 runs to 15 residues. J gave up 5 bases and V 6 bases, and 12 bases lay outside the gene matches. The DNA for the CDR3 is TGTGCCAGCAGACCCGGCCGAGACAGGGTGGAGACCCAGTACTTC. This translates into CASRPGRDRVETQYF.

The rearrangement links TRBV11-3 to TRBJ2-3; a possible D gene is TRBD2 (6 bases). CDR3 size: 15 residues. Germline CDR1 is SGHNT and CDR2 is YENEEA. V was shortened by 1 base and J by 2 bases, with 10 bases between the two germline ends. CDR3 loop: CASSLGGVYTDTQYF. The CDR3 DNA reads TGTGCCAGCAGCTTAGGGGGGGTCTACACAGATACGCAGTATTTT.

The J gene is TRBJ1-1, the V gene TRBV6-5; D unclear. Germline V gives CDR1 MNHEY, CDR2 SVGAGI. The CDR3 extends over 14 amino acids. Trimming stripped 6 bases from V and 4 bases from J, with 15 bases between. The CDR3 protein is CASSLDYMSTEAFF. The CDR3 nucleotides read TGTGCCAGCAGCCTCGACTACATGTCCACTGAAGCTTTCTTT.